These T cell receptor beta chains were read from a single sample in a study of T-cell memory formation after mild COVID-19. TCRdb re-called the 5' RACE reads with MiXCR, one entry per CDR3 protein. The sample consists of almost 350,000 distinct CDR3 sequences, more than 20% of them appearing once. Specimen: PBMCs or a T cell subset sorted from them (not recorded which). The origin of the receptors is a man younger than 30 who had mild COVID-19 (a few samples of this study predate the infection). Cell type and time point are not known. The CDR3 runs from the conserved cysteine through the conserved F or W.

TRBV7-7	14	CASSLNLSGKKQFF
TRBV3-1	15	CASSRGTSGADTQYF
TRBV7-2	14	CASSPGPAADTQYF
TRBV20-1	13	CSGLVRITDTQYF
TRBV9	16	CASSVAGAGGNNEQFF
TRBV5-1	14	CASSHRADQETQYF
TRBV10-3	14	CAISPGGDWTEAFF
TRBV4-1	13	CASSVPGTGVQYF
TRBV5-1	13	CASSPPGDTEAFF
TRBV18	16	CASSPIGGRSNSPLHF
TRBV18	18	CASSPSQGTISGDTEAFF
TRBV19	18	CASSISGTSGALQETQYF
TRBV6-2/TRBV6-3	15	CASSCPSWGSYEQYF
TRBV5-1	14	CASSFDPSNQPQHF
TRBV24-1	14	CATSEGGRSYGYTF
TRBV3-1	14	CASSRRRDGNTIYF
TRBV10-3	14	CAISESVQGETQCF
TRBV4-1	14	CASSQDALGDTQYF
TRBV14	12	CASSQWGNTQYF
TRBV12-3/TRBV12-4	16	CASTQMQGALRSEQYF
TRBV7-2	15	CASSLAPGASQPQHF
TRBV6-1	18	CASSELRDRRTRSTEAFF
TRBV7-2	15	CASSSTPDRGLGYTF
TRBV11-2	15	CASSLLYLEVDTQYF
TRBV12-3/TRBV12-4	16	CASTPVGGPQGNEQFF
TRBV5-6	14	CASSLDRAAYEQYF
TRBV6-5	15	CASSYRVENNSPLHF
TRBV10-3	14	CAIRRDRGADTQYF
TRBV20-1	12	CSPGLGTDTQYF
TRBV6-5	13	CASSYSGNLGYTF
TRBV13	16	CASRRTSGHSYNEQFF
TRBV6-5	14	CASSYYRGQGPQHF
TRBV20-1	16	CSANEPGHQTNTEAFF
TRBV10-3	15	CAINPGILGTGELFF
TRBV4-1	14	CASSQDWQGYEQYF
TRBV5-1	15	CASSAVGTGTYEQYF
TRBV12-3/TRBV12-4	14	CASSFREGSYEQYF
TRBV9	14	CASSVASAGSGYTF
TRBV5-5	14	CASSDGTRNTEAFF
TRBV12-5	11	CASGLGRIAFF
TRBV4-3	15	CASSQDVGSGEKLFF
TRBV5-1	17	CASSLDRLNSGANVLTF
TRBV7-9	17	CASTVEGSRENQETQYF
TRBV19	14	CASSREFWNTEAFF
TRBV4-1	18	CASSQGQGEWDSYNEQFF
TRBV6-2/TRBV6-3	12	CASSPADEKLFF
TRBV28	13	CASSPGYSDTQYF
TRBV9	17	CASSVVGGTASYNEQFF
TRBV18	15	CASSNRDRGYNEQFF